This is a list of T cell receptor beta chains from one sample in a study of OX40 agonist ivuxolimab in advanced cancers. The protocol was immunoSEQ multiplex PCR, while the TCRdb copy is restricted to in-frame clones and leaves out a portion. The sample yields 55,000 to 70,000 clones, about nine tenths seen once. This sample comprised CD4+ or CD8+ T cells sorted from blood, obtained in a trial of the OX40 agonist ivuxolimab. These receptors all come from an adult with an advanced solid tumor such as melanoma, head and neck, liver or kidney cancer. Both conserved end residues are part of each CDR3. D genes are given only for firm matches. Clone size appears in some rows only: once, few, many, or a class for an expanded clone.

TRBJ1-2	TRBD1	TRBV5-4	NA	CASSFTGEVYGYTF	TGTGCCAGCAGCTTTACAGGGGAGGTCTATGGCTACACCTTC
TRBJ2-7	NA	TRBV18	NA	CASSLGGEQYF	TGTGCCAGCTCACTGGGAGGTGAGCAGTACTTC
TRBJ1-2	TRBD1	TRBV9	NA	CASSPLQGAFYGYTF	TGTGCCAGCAGCCCGTTACAGGGGGCGTTTTATGGCTACACCTTC
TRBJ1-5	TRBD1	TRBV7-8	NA	CASSSDRANQPQHF	TGTGCCAGCAGCTCGGACAGGGCTAATCAGCCCCAGCATTTT
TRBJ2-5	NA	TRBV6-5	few	CASSYGGGGRETQYF	TGTGCCAGCAGTTACGGGGGTGGGGGGCGGGAGACCCAGTACTTC
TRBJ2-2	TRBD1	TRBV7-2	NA	CASSLLGQAISTGELFF	TGTGCCAGCAGCTTATTAGGACAGGCAATCAGCACCGGGGAGCTGTTTTTT
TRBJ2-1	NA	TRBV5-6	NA	CASSGGGTYNEQFF	TGTGCCAGCAGCGGAGGTGGAACCTACAATGAGCAGTTCTTC
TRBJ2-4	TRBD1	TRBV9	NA	CASSALTGGAGNIQYF	TGTGCCAGCAGCGCCCTCACAGGGGGCGCCGGAAACATTCAGTACTTC
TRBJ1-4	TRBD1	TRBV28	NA	CASEQGGIIDEKLFF	TGTGCCAGCGAGCAGGGGGGAATCATAGATGAAAAACTGTTTTTT
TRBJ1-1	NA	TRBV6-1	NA	CASSDRQSLGFLAEAFF	TGTGCCAGCAGTGACCGACAGAGCCTAGGTTTTTTGGCTGAAGCTTTCTTT
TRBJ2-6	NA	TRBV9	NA	CASRGIGANVLTF	TGTGCCAGCAGGGGTATCGGCGCCAACGTCCTGACTTTC
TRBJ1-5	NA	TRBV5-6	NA	CASMAGNSNSNQPQHF	TGTGCCAGCATGGCAGGGAACTCCAATAGCAATCAGCCCCAGCATTTT
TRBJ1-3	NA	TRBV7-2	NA	CASSATGLDVPNTIYF	TGTGCCAGCAGCGCTACAGGGTTGGATGTGCCTAACACCATATATTTT
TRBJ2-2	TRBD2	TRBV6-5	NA	CASSWTGLANTGELFF	TGTGCCAGCAGTTGGACGGGACTAGCAAACACCGGGGAGCTGTTTTTT
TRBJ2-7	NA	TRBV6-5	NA	CASSESGETYEQYF	TGTGCCAGCAGTGAGTCAGGCGAGACCTACGAGCAGTACTTC
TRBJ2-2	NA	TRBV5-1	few	CASSLDAGDTGELFF	TGCGCCAGCAGCTTGGATGCCGGAGACACCGGGGAGCTGTTTTTT
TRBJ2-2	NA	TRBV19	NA	CASSIRQTGAGELFF	TGTGCCAGTAGTATCAGACAGACGGGTGCCGGGGAGCTGTTTTTT
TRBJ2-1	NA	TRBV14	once	CASSQGGTSYNEQFF	TGTGCCAGCAGCCAAGGTGGGACCTCCTACAATGAGCAGTTCTTC
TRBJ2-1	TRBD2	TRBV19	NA	CASSIPSSGRIGREQFF	TGTGCCAGTAGTATACCCTCTAGCGGGAGGATCGGGCGTGAGCAGTTCTTC
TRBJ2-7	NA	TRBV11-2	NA	CASSLGQVGVYEQYF	TGTGCCAGCAGCTTAGGGCAGGTGGGAGTCTACGAGCAGTACTTC
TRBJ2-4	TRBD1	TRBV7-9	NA	CASSSRTGLLGYKNIQYF	TGTGCCAGCAGCTCCCGGACAGGGCTATTGGGATACAAAAACATTCAGTACTTC
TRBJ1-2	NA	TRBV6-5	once	CASGGNYGYTF	TGTGCCAGCGGAGGGAACTATGGCTACACCTTC
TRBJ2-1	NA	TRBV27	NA	CASSLLGVGDNEQFF	TGTGCCAGCAGTTTACTGGGGGTTGGGGACAATGAGCAGTTCTTC
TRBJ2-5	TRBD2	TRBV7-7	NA	CASSSGLDQETQYF	TGTGCCAGCAGCTCCGGACTAGACCAAGAGACCCAGTACTTC